The rows below give T cell receptor beta chains drawn from one sample of a study of T cells in Graves' hyperthyroidism and ophthalmopathy. TCRdb called the multiplex PCR reads again in MiXCR, with one record for every CDR3 protein. The repertoire holds about half a million distinct CDR3 sequences, less than 20% seen once, with less than 55% in the top ten. The sample was blood. The origin of the receptors is a man aged 35 to 55 with Graves' ophthalmopathy. CDR3s include the opening cysteine and the closing phenylalanine or tryptophan. A D gene is named only where the DNA matches it firmly. Size is stated for part of the rows, as once, few or many counts, or as a class when the clone is expanded.

V	J	D	size	DNA	CDR3
TRBV14	TRBJ2-2	-	-	TGTGCCAGCAGCCTCTTTCCAGGGCGGAACACCGGGGAGCTGTTTTTT	CASSLFPGRNTGELFF
TRBV28	TRBJ1-4	-	few	TGTGCCAGCAGTTCGCCGGACCCAAATGAAAAACTGTTTTTT	CASSSPDPNEKLFF
TRBV19	TRBJ1-2	TRBD1	few	TGTGCCACCGGGGGACAGAGAAACTATGGCTACACCTTC	CATGGQRNYGYTF
TRBV12-3/TRBV12-4	TRBJ2-1	TRBD2	many	TGTGCCAGCAGAGATACTAGCGGGGGTCATGAGCAGTTCTTC	CASRDTSGGHEQFF
TRBV2	TRBJ2-2	-	few	TGTGCCAGCAGTGATGCTCGGATGAACACCGGGGAGCTGTTTTTT	CASSDARMNTGELFF
TRBV11-2	TRBJ2-7	TRBD1	many	TGTGCCAGCAGCTTAATCCGACAGGGCCCCTACGAGCAGTACTTC	CASSLIRQGPYEQYF
TRBV30	TRBJ2-1	TRBD2	many	TGTGCCTCTAGGGCGGGAGAGGGAAATGAGCAGTTCTTC	CASRAGEGNEQFF
TRBV30	TRBJ2-3	TRBD2	many	TGTGCCTGGAGTTATGGACTAGCGGCGAGAAGCACAGATACGCAGTATTTT	CAWSYGLAARSTDTQYF
TRBV2	TRBJ2-5	-	few	TGTGCCAGCAGCTCTCTAGGTGGTGCTGGGACCCAGTACTTC	CASSSLGGAGTQYF
TRBV24-1	TRBJ1-5	-	few	TGTGCCACCAGTGATTTGCACCATTCCTCGAGGGGGAGGTATCAGCCCCAGCATTTT	CATSDLHHSSRGRYQPQHF
TRBV30	TRBJ2-7	TRBD2	-	TGTGCCTGGACCGGGACTAGCGGGATTTCGCAGTACTTC	CAWTGTSGISQYF
TRBV20-1	TRBJ2-1	TRBD2	many	TGCTGTGGGGGGGTAGCGGGAGGTCCCAATGAGCAGTTCTTC	CCGGVAGGPNEQFF
TRBV20-1	TRBJ2-7	TRBD1	many	TGCAGTGCCGGGACAGGCTCCTACGAGCAGTACTTC	CSAGTGSYEQYF
TRBV5-1	TRBJ2-7	-	-	TGCGCCAGCAGCGGCCGGGGGATCTACGAGCAGTACTTC	CASSGRGIYEQYF
TRBV2	TRBJ2-1	TRBD2	many	TGTGCCAGCAGTGAGCTAGCGGGAGCATTAGATGAGCAGTTCTTC	CASSELAGALDEQFF
TRBV6-1	TRBJ2-7	TRBD2	many	TGTGCCAGCAGTTTTCAGACTAGCGGGAGGGCCCACGAGCAGTACTTC	CASSFQTSGRAHEQYF
TRBV12-5	TRBJ1-1	-	-	TGTGCTAGTGGTTCCCGGACAGTTAACACTGAAGCTTTCTTT	CASGSRTVNTEAFF
TRBV29-1	TRBJ1-2	-	-	TGCAGCGTTGCCGGGGCAGAAGGCTACACCTTC	CSVAGAEGYTF
TRBV7-6	TRBJ2-7	-	many	TGTGCCAGCAGCTTAGACGCCCTCGTCGGCTCCTACGAGCAGTACTTC	CASSLDALVGSYEQYF
TRBV11-2	TRBJ1-4	TRBD1	-	TGTGCCAGCAGCGCCCTGCGACAGGGGGCTAATGAAAAACTGTTTTTT	CASSALRQGANEKLFF
TRBV5-6	TRBJ2-5	TRBD2	few	TGTGCCAGCACCCTTTGGGCGGGAGTTTTACAGGAGACCCAGTACTTC	CASTLWAGVLQETQYF
TRBV12-3/TRBV12-4	TRBJ1-6	-	-	TGTGCCAGCAGTTTGGAGGGGAATAATTCACCCCTCCACTTT	CASSLEGNNSPLHF
TRBV5-5	TRBJ2-7	TRBD2	few	TGTGCCCAGCTAAAGACATGGCGGGAGCGGAAGTACGAGCAGTACTTC	CAQLKTWRERKYEQYF
TRBV7-8	TRBJ1-2	-	few	TGTGCCAGCGGATTGCAGGGCCCACGTGGCTACACCTTC	CASGLQGPRGYTF
TRBV20-1	TRBJ2-1	TRBD1	many	TGCAGTGCTGACGAGGGACAGAGCTCCTACAATGAGCAGTTCTTC	CSADEGQSSYNEQFF
TRBV20-1	TRBJ1-4	-	-	TGCAGTGCCCTCGCCCGACAGACGGCTGGGGAAAAACTGTTTTTT	CSALARQTAGEKLFF
TRBV7-8	TRBJ2-3	-	many	TGTGCCAGCAGCTTAGAAGGTGCTGGGACACACACAGATACGCAGTATTTT	CASSLEGAGTHTDTQYF
TRBV4-2	TRBJ2-2	-	few	TGTGCCAGCAGCCAAGAGCCCCCGACTAGTAACACCGGGGAGCTGTTTTTT	CASSQEPPTSNTGELFF
TRBV5-1	TRBJ1-1	-	few	TGCGCCAGCAGAGTAGGGATCACTGAAGCTTTCTTT	CASRVGITEAFF
TRBV20-1	TRBJ2-3	TRBD2	-	TGCAGTGAGCACGGGGGGAACACAGATACGCAGTATTTT	CSEHGGNTDTQYF
TRBV24-1	TRBJ2-2	TRBD1	few	TGTGCCACCAGTGACTTCGGACAGGGTGGGGCCGGGGAGCTGTTTTTT	CATSDFGQGGAGELFF
TRBV5-1	TRBJ2-7	TRBD2	-	TGCGCCAGCAGCTTTGGTGGGACTAGGGGCTTGTACGAGCAGTACTTC	CASSFGGTRGLYEQYF
TRBV5-1	TRBJ1-4	-	-	TGCGCCAGCAGGGGAGAGGGAGGAGGGAAGAATGAAAAACTGTTTTTT	CASRGEGGGKNEKLFF
TRBV20-1	TRBJ2-1	TRBD2	-	TGCAGTGTAGCGGGGAGGGGGATGGGGCAGTTCTTC	CSVAGRGMGQFF
TRBV19	TRBJ2-3	-	few	TGTGCCAGTACGGTTGGTCTTTACACAGATACGCAGTATTTT	CASTVGLYTDTQYF
TRBV5-1	TRBJ2-2	-	many	TGCGCCAGCAGCCTGACGCAGACCACCGGGGAGCTGTTTTTT	CASSLTQTTGELFF
TRBV24-1	TRBJ2-5	TRBD2	few	TGTGCCACCAGTGAACAACTAGCGGGAAGAGAGACCCAGTACTTC	CATSEQLAGRETQYF
TRBV6-1	TRBJ1-5	-	few	TGTGCCAGCAGACCCGCGGGGTATCCCTTACGCAATCAGCCCCAGCATTTT	CASRPAGYPLRNQPQHF
TRBV27	TRBJ2-7	TRBD1	many	TGTGCCAGCAGTTTCCTAACCTCCGGGACAGGGGTATCCTACGAGCAGTACTTC	CASSFLTSGTGVSYEQYF
TRBV14	TRBJ1-2	-	-	TGTGCCAGCAGCCGAGCCGGTCCCGACTTCTATGGCTACACCTTC	CASSRAGPDFYGYTF
TRBV7-8	TRBJ2-3	TRBD2	many	TGTGCCAGCAGCTCCATAGCGGGAGTCGGTACAGATACGCAGTATTTT	CASSSIAGVGTDTQYF
TRBV7-9	TRBJ2-5	-	-	TGTGCCACCGAGTCAGGGTTTTTAGAGACCCAGTACTTC	CATESGFLETQYF
TRBV6-1	TRBJ1-2	-	few	TGTGCCAGCAGGGGACCTCAAGGAGGCTACACCTTC	CASRGPQGGYTF
TRBV30	TRBJ2-7	TRBD2	few	TGTGCCTGGAGTGTTGGGGGGGGGGTCTACGAGCAGTACTTC	CAWSVGGGVYEQYF
TRBV6-2/TRBV6-3	TRBJ2-7	-	-	TGTGCCAGCGGTGGGTCTCCCACGTCCTTGAGCTCCTACGAGCGGTACTTC	CASGGSPTSLSSYERYF
TRBV4-3	TRBJ2-3	TRBD2	-	TGCGCCAGCAGCGCACTCGGGACTAGCGGGAGGAGGGCAGATACGCAGTATTTT	CASSALGTSGRRADTQYF
TRBV20-1	TRBJ2-7	TRBD1	many	TGCAGTGCACACCCCGGACAGGCCTACGAGCAGTACTTC	CSAHPGQAYEQYF
TRBV7-9	TRBJ1-1	-	many	TGTGCCAGCAGCTACAGGACTGAAGCTTTCTTT	CASSYRTEAFF
TRBV6-1	TRBJ2-3	-	-	TGTGCCAGCAGTGAAGATTGGGGCTTCACAGATACGCAGTATTTT	CASSEDWGFTDTQYF
TRBV20-1	TRBJ2-2	-	-	TGCAGTGCTAGGGGTGGTGGTGGGGCAAACACCGGGGAGCTGTTTTTT	CSARGGGGANTGELFF
TRBV13	TRBJ1-3	-	few	TGTGCCAGCAGCCGAGGTCCGGGGTCCGGGGGAAACACCATATATTTT	CASSRGPGSGGNTIYF
TRBV5-6	TRBJ1-5	-	many	TGTGCCAGCAGCTTGGCAGGGTATCAGCCCCAGCATTTT	CASSLAGYQPQHF
TRBV30	TRBJ1-3	-	many	TGTGCCTGGAGTCCGGGGTCAAGAAACACCATATATTTT	CAWSPGSRNTIYF